This TCR beta chain was captured in a study of cytomegalovirus exposure and HLA in healthy donors. Overall study context: Approximately 180 million T cells yielded 90 million to 130 million unique TCR beta sequences, as an earlier analysis found. Overall study findings and caveats: Later analysis identified a missense DCLRE1C variant that was linked to TCR beta V- and J-gene trimming.

This CDR3 is 13 amino acids long. Trimming stripped 4 bases from V and 3 bases from J, with 10 bases between. CDR1 and CDR2 from the germline V gene are MNHEY and SVGAGI. Primers: 60 Vbeta forward and 13 Jbeta reverse. The repertoire was sequenced with immunoSEQ multiplex PCR; TCRdb's copy has only in-frame clones and lacks some. The profile shows 190,000 or so clones, approximately 79% of them singletons. Every donor was a healthy person donating bone marrow. Only one count was recorded for this clone. The antigen is unknown. This TCR derives from a girl aged 10-17 years in good health and CMV-seropositive. This chain links TRBV6-5 with TRBJ2-7; a weak D match, TRBD1 (6 bases). Sequenced: PBMCs. The CDR3 bases are TGTGCCAGCAGTTCCTCAGGGGTCTACGAGCAGTACTTC. Translating it yields CASSSSGVYEQYF.